The rows below give T cell receptor beta chains drawn from one sample of a study of T cell responses to AZD1222 COVID-19 vaccine. Here immunoSEQ multiplex PCR was the method, and the copy in TCRdb shows in-frame clones only, minus some. The sample has about 55,000 clones, over 70% seen once. Sequencing used peripheral blood, obtained 28 days after the second AZD1222 dose. The origin of the receptors is an adult who received the AZD1222 COVID-19 vaccine. The CDR3 runs from the conserved cysteine through the conserved F or W. The D gene is left open where the match is weak. Some rows mark clone size as missing; the rest say once, few, many or name a class of expanded clone.

NA	TRBV5-8	TRBD1	15	TRBJ2-7	CASSSPGQVSYEQYF	TGTGCCAGCAGCTCCCCGGGACAGGTGTCCTACGAGCAGTACTTC
NA	TRBV19	TRBD1	15	TRBJ1-6	CASSSEGAGNSPLHF	TGTGCCAGTAGTTCGGAGGGGGCGGGAAATTCACCCCTCCACTTT
once	TRBV28	TRBD1	14	TRBJ1-3	CASLDREGGNTIYF	TGTGCCAGCTTGGACAGGGAGGGGGGAAACACCATATATTTT
NA	TRBV6-5	NA	11	TRBJ1-5	CASEGDQPQHF	TGTGCCAGCGAGGGAGACCAGCCCCAGCATTTT
NA	TRBV11-2	NA	12	TRBJ2-7	CASSLGQSVQYF	TGTGCCAGCAGCTTAGGTCAGTCGGTCCAGTACTTC
NA	TRBV2	NA	15	TRBJ2-7	CASTPNQRSSYEQYF	TGTGCCAGCACGCCTAACCAGCGCAGCTCCTACGAGCAGTACTTC
NA	TRBV6-2/TRBV6-3	NA	14	TRBJ2-1	CASSKGAGGGEQFF	TGTGCCAGCAGCAAGGGGGCCGGGGGCGGTGAGCAGTTCTTC
NA	TRBV5-1	TRBD1	14	TRBJ1-1	CASSAGTVNTEAFF	TGCGCCAGCAGCGCCGGGACAGTTAACACTGAAGCTTTCTTT
NA	TRBV5-4	TRBD1	16	TRBJ2-2	CASSLGQGAGAGELFF	TGTGCCAGCAGCTTGGGGCAGGGGGCGGGTGCCGGGGAGCTGTTTTTT
medium-sized	TRBV19	TRBD1	16	TRBJ2-6	CASSAGQASGANVLTF	TGTGCCAGTAGTGCAGGACAGGCGTCTGGGGCCAACGTCCTGACTTTC
NA	TRBV11-2	TRBD1	15	TRBJ1-3	CASRDDRDQGNTIYF	TGTGCCAGCAGAGACGACAGGGATCAAGGAAACACCATATATTTT
NA	TRBV6-5	NA	16	TRBJ1-1	CASSYSTIRRNTEAFF	TGTGCCAGCAGTTACTCGACAATAAGGAGGAACACTGAAGCTTTCTTT
NA	TRBV19	NA	19	TRBJ2-1	CASSISKGVGRGRNNEQFF	TGTGCCAGTAGTATAAGTAAAGGGGTTGGGCGGGGGCGAAACAATGAGCAGTTCTTC
NA	TRBV6-2/TRBV6-3	TRBD1	16	TRBJ1-5	CASSTYRGQGNQPQHF	TGTGCCAGCAGCACTTACAGGGGGCAAGGCAATCAGCCCCAGCATTTT
NA	TRBV5-4	NA	14	TRBJ1-1	CASSLGQARTEAFF	TGTGCCAGCAGCTTGGGACAGGCTAGGACTGAAGCTTTCTTT
NA	TRBV28	TRBD1	13	TRBJ1-5	CASIDRGNQPQHF	TGTGCCAGCATCGACAGGGGTAATCAGCCCCAGCATTTT
NA	TRBV5-1	NA	13	TRBJ1-2	CASSLGPVYGYTF	TGCGCCAGCAGCTTGGGTCCAGTTTATGGCTACACCTTC
NA	TRBV3-1/TRBV3-2	NA	15	TRBJ2-5	CASSQEMGRGETQYF	TGTGCCAGCAGCCAAGAAATGGGGCGCGGGGAGACCCAGTACTTC
NA	TRBV20-1	NA	10	TRBJ2-7	CSVSSYEQYF	TGCAGTGTTAGCTCCTACGAGCAGTACTTC
NA	TRBV28	NA	16	TRBJ1-2	CASTLPGAPITYGYTF	TGTGCCAGCACCCTACCGGGAGCTCCCATAACCTATGGCTACACCTTC
NA	TRBV19	NA	15	TRBJ1-1	CATPPQAGAKTEAFF	TGTGCCACCCCCCCTCAGGCGGGGGCGAAAACTGAAGCTTTCTTT
NA	TRBV9	NA	15	TRBJ1-4	CASSPRRGTNEKLFF	TGTGCCAGCAGCCCCCGCCGCGGCACTAATGAAAAACTGTTTTTT
NA	TRBV2	NA	16	TRBJ2-4	CASSEFRILAKNIQYF	TGTGCCAGCAGTGAATTCAGGATTCTAGCCAAAAACATTCAGTACTTC
once	TRBV6-6	NA	14	TRBJ1-5	CASSYSGEEQPQHF	TGTGCCAGCAGTTACTCCGGGGAGGAACAGCCCCAGCATTTT
once	TRBV5-1	NA	14	TRBJ2-2	CASSLAIGTGELFF	TGCGCCAGCAGCTTGGCCATAGGGACCGGGGAGCTGTTTTTT
NA	TRBV11-2	NA	16	TRBJ1-4	CASSFNRGLGKEKLFF	TGTGCCAGCAGCTTTAATCGGGGCCTTGGAAAGGAAAAACTGTTTTTT
NA	TRBV19	TRBD1	13	TRBJ1-2	CASSGTGNYGYTF	TGTGCCAGTAGTGGGACAGGCAACTATGGCTACACCTTC
NA	TRBV28	TRBD1	19	TRBJ1-1	CASSVNNPFRGQGASGAFF	TGTGCCAGCAGTGTAAATAACCCCTTCCGGGGACAGGGGGCTTCGGGAGCTTTCTTT
NA	TRBV5-4	NA	14	TRBJ2-7	CASSFGPSSYEQYF	TGTGCCAGCAGCTTCGGACCGAGCTCCTACGAGCAGTACTTC
NA	TRBV5-1	NA	14	TRBJ1-1	CASSSTGSGTEAFF	TGCGCCAGCAGCTCAACAGGTTCGGGCACTGAAGCTTTCTTT
NA	TRBV19	NA	13	TRBJ1-3	CATDGREGNTIYF	TGTGCCACCGACGGACGGGAGGGGAACACCATATATTTT
NA	TRBV7-2	NA	15	TRBJ2-4	CASSPRGIRGNIQYF	TGTGCCAGCAGCCCTCGGGGGATCCGTGGAAACATTCAGTACTTC
NA	TRBV6-2/TRBV6-3	NA	14	TRBJ1-4	CASSYQRANEKLFF	TGTGCCAGCAGTTACCAGAGGGCTAATGAAAAACTGTTTTTT
NA	TRBV11-3	TRBD2	14	TRBJ2-1	CASSPTGLYNEQFF	TGTGCCAGCAGCCCCACGGGACTATACAATGAGCAGTTCTTC
few	TRBV5-3	NA	14	TRBJ1-5	CARSFSKWNQPQHF	TGTGCCAGAAGCTTTTCTAAGTGGAATCAGCCCCAGCATTTT